The subject of this entry is one T cell receptor (beta chain). The antigen is unknown. Data came from immunoSEQ multiplex PCR; TCRdb stores just in-frame clones and leaves some out. The data show hundreds of thousands of clones, about 96% seen once. This sample was included in a study of shared clonotypes between healthy human individuals. About the study: The study used three CD4 naive, three CD4 memory, two CD8 naive and one CD8 memory plate per donor. General study results and limits: Some clonotypes were shared by all four sorted-subset donors, while others were not shared. The non-shared ones had lower generation probabilities than the shared ones. Inspection by rarefaction showed sorted-subset sequencing to be incomplete despite large depth.

Trimming stripped 4 bases from V and 5 bases from J, with 14 bases between. Germline CDR1 and CDR2: LNHDA and SQIVND (reference sequence). The CDR3 contains 14 residues. The gene calls are TRBV19 and TRBJ2-5, with a tentative D call TRBD1 (6 bases). Sequences were obtained from naive CD4+ T cells sorted from blood. Subset denoted: CD45RA+ positively selected. The TCR originated in a woman aged 25 to 45 in good health. This CDR3 is CASSTRGKVETQYF. The CDR3 DNA reads TGTGCCAGTAGTACCAGGGGAAAGGTGGAGACCCAGTACTTC.